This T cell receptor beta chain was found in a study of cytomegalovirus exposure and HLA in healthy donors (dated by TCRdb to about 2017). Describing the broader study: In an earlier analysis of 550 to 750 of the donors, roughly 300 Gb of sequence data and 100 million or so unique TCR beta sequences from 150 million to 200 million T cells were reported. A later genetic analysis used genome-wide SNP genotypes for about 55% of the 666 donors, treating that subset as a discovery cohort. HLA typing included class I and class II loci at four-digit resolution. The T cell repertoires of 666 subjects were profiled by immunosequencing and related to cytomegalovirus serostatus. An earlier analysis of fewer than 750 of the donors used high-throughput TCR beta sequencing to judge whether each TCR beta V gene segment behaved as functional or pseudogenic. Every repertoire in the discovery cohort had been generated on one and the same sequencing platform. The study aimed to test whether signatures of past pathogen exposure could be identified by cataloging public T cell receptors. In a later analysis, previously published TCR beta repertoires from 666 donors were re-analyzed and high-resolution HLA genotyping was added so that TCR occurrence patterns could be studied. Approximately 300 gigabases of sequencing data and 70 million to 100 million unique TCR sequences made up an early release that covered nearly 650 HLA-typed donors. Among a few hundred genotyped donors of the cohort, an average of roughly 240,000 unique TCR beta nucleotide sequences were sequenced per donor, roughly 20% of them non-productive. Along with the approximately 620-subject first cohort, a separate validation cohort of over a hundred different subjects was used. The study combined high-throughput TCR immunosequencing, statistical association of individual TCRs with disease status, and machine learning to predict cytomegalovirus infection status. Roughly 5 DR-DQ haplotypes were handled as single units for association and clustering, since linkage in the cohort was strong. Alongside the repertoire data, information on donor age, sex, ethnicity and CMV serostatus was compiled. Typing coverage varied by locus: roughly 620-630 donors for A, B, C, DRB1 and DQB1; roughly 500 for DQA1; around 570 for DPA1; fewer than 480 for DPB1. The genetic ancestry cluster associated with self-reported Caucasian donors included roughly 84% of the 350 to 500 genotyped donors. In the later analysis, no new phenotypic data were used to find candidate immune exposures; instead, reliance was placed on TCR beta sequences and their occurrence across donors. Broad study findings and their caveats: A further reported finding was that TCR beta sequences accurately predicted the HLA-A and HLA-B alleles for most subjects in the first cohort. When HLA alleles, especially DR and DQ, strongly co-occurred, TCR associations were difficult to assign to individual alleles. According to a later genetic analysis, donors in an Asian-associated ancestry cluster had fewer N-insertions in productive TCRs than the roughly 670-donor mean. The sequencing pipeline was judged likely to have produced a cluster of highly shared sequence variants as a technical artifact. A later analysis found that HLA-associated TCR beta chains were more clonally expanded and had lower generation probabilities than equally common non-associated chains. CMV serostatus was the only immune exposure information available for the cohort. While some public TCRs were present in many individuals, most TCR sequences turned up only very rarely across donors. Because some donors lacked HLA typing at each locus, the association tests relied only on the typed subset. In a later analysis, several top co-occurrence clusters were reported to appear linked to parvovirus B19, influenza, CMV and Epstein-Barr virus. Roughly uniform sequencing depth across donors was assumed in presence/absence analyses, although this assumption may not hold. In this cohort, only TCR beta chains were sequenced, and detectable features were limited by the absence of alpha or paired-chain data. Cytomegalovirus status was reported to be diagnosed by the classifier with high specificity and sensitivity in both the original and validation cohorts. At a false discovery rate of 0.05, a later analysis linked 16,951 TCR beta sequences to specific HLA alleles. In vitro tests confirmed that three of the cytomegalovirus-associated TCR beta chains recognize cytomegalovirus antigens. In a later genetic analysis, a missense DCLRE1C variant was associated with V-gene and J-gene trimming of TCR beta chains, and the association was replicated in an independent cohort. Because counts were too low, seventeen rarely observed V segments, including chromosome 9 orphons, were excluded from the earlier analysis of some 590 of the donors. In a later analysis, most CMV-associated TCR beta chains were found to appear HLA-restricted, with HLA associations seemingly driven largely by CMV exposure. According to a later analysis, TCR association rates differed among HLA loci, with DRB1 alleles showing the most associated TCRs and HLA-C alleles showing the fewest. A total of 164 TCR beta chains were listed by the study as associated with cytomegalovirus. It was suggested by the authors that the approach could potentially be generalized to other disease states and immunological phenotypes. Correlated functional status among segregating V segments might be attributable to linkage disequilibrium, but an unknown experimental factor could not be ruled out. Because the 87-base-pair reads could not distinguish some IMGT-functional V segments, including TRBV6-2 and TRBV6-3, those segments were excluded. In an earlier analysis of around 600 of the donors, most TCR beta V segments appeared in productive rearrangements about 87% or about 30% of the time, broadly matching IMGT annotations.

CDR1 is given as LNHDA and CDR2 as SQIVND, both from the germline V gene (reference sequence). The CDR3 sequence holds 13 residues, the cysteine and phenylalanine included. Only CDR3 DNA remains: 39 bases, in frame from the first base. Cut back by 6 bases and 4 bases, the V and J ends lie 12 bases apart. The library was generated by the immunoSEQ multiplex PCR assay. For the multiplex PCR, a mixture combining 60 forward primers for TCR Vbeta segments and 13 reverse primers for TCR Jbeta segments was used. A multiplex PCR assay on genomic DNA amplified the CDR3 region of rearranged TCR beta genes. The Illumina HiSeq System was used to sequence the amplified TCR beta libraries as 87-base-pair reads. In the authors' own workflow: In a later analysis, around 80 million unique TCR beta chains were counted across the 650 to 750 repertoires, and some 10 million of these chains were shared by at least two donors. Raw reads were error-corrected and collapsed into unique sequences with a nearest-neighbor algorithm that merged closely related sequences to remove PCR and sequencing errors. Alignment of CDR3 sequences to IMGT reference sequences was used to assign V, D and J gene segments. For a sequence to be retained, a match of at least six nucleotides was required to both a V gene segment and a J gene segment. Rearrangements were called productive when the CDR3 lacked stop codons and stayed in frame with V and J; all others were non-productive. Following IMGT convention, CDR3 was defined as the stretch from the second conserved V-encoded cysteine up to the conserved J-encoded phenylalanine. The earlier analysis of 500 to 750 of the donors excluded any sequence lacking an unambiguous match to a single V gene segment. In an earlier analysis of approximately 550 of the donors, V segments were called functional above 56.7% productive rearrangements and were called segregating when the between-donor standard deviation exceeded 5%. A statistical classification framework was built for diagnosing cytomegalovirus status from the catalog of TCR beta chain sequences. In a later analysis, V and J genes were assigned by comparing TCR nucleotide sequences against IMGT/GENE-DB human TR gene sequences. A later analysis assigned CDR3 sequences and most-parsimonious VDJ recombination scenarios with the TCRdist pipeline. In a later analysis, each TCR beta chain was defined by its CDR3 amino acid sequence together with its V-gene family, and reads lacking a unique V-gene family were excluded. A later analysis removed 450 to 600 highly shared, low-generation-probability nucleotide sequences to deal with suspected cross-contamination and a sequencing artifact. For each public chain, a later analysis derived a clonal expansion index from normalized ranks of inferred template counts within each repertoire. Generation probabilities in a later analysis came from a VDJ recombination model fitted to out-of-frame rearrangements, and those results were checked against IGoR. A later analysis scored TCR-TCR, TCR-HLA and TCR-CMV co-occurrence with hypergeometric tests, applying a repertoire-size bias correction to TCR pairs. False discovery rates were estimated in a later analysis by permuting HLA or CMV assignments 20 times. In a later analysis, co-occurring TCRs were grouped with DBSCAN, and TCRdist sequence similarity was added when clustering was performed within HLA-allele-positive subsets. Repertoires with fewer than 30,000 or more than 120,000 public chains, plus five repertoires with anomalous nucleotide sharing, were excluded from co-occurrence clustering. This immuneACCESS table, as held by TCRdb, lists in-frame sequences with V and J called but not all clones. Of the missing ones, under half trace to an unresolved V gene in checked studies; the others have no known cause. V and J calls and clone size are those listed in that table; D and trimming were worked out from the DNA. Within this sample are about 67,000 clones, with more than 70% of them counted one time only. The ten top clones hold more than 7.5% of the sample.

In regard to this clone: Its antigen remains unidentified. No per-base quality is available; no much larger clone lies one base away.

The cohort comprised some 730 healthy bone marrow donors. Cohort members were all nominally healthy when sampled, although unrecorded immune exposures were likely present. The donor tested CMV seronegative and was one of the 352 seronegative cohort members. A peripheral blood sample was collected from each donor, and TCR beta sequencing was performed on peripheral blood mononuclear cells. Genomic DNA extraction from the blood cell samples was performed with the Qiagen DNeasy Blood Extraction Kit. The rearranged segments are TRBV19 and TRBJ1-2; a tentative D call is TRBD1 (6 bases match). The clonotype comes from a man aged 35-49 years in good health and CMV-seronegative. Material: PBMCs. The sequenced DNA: TGTGCCAGTAGAACAGGGAAGGGCTATGGCTACACCTTC. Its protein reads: CASRTGKGYGYTF.